Listed below are T cell receptor beta chains from one sample, sequenced in a study of CD8 T cells in ankylosing spondylitis. MiXCR was run by TCRdb on the 5' RACE reads, yielding one entry per CDR3 protein. This table has about 340,000 distinct CDR3 sequences, approximately 8% appearing once. Sequencing was done on a sample of blood, either unsorted or a sorted T cell fraction (not recorded which). All receptors derive from a male donor with ankylosing spondylitis. CDR3s include the opening cysteine and the closing phenylalanine or tryptophan. The D gene is left open where the match is weak. Size tells how often a clone was seen (once, few, many) or the class of an expanded clone, and some rows leave it out.

TRBJ2-7	NA	NA	TRBV11-2	15	CASTPLRAVSYEQYF	TGTGCCAGCACCCCGCTTAGGGCAGTTTCCTACGAGCAGTACTTC
TRBJ2-7	NA	NA	TRBV12-3/TRBV12-4	15	CASSLEGGRGYEQYF	TGTGCCAGCAGTTTGGAGGGGGGGAGGGGGTACGAGCAGTACTTC
TRBJ1-1	few	NA	TRBV11-2	15	CASSPTPARETEAFF	TGTGCCAGCAGCCCGACCCCCGCCCGGGAAACTGAAGCTTTCTTT
TRBJ2-1	few	TRBD2	TRBV12-3/TRBV12-4	17	CASSLGGGRSSYNEQFF	TGTGCCAGCAGTTTGGGGGGCGGGAGGAGCTCCTACAATGAGCAGTTCTTC
TRBJ2-7	NA	NA	TRBV5-5	14	CASSLGLRHYEQYF	TGTGCCAGCAGCCTCGGACTAAGGCACTACGAGCAGTACTTC
TRBJ1-2	few	NA	TRBV12-3/TRBV12-4	12	CASSPLGRGYTF	TGTGCCAGCAGCCCGCTGGGGCGCGGCTACACCTTC
TRBJ2-3	few	NA	TRBV25-1	14	CASSDARGTDTQYF	TGTGCCAGCAGTGACGCGAGAGGGACAGATACGCAGTATTTT
TRBJ2-1	many	NA	TRBV2	11	CASSQRGLQFF	TGTGCCAGCAGTCAACGGGGTTTACAGTTCTTC
TRBJ1-5	few	TRBD1	TRBV27	15	CASSWYRGGSGPQHF	TGTGCCAGCAGTTGGTACAGGGGGGGGTCGGGACCCCAGCATTTT
TRBJ1-5	NA	NA	TRBV28	12	CASSLTIQPQHF	TGTGCCAGCAGTTTAACGATTCAGCCCCAGCATTTT
TRBJ2-1	few	NA	TRBV7-9	13	CASSVGLRTEQFF	TGTGCCAGCAGCGTTGGACTGAGGACTGAGCAGTTCTTC
TRBJ2-5	few	TRBD1	TRBV7-2	15	CASSPTGTGEETQYF	TGTGCCAGCAGCCCGACCGGGACAGGGGAAGAGACCCAGTACTTC
TRBJ2-1	few	NA	TRBV6-2/TRBV6-3	15	CASSYYRSGANEQFF	TGTGCCAGCAGTTACTACCGTTCGGGGGCCAATGAGCAGTTCTTC
TRBJ1-6	NA	NA	TRBV7-6	15	CASTLAGSYNSPLHF	TGTGCCAGCACCCTAGCCGGCTCCTATAATTCACCCCTCCACTTT
TRBJ2-7	few	TRBD2	TRBV6-5	15	CASSYRGSTAYEQYF	TGTGCCAGCAGTTACCGCGGGAGTACGGCGTACGAGCAGTACTTC
TRBJ2-1	many	NA	TRBV11-2	15	CASSRVISSYNEQFF	TGTGCCAGCAGCAGGGTCATAAGCTCCTACAATGAGCAGTTCTTC
TRBJ2-7	NA	TRBD2	TRBV7-9	16	CASSLGPRTSGYEQYF	TGTGCCAGCAGCTTAGGACCCCGGACTAGCGGCTACGAGCAGTACTTC
TRBJ1-5	NA	NA	TRBV11-1	12	CASSPSGGPQHF	TGTGCCAGCAGCCCCTCTGGTGGGCCCCAGCATTTT
TRBJ1-4	many	TRBD1	TRBV6-1	13	CASGDRGTEKLFF	TGTGCCAGCGGGGACAGGGGAACTGAAAAACTGTTTTTT
TRBJ2-1	NA	TRBD2	TRBV12-3/TRBV12-4	15	CASTGPSGYYNEQFF	TGTGCCAGTACTGGGCCTAGCGGATACTACAATGAGCAGTTCTTC
TRBJ2-7	NA	NA	TRBV20-1	11	CSASLDGSSYF	TGCAGTGCTAGTCTAGATGGCTCGTCGTACTTC
TRBJ2-2	few	NA	TRBV9	16	CASSPRGAGNTGELFF	TGTGCCAGCAGCCCAAGGGGGGCAGGAAACACCGGGGAGCTGTTTTTT
TRBJ2-5	NA	NA	TRBV5-1	14	CASSETAHQETQYF	TGCGCCAGCAGCGAAACTGCCCACCAAGAGACCCAGTACTTC
TRBJ1-1	many	NA	TRBV29-1	13	CSASRFGNTEAFF	TGCAGCGCTTCCCGGTTTGGGAACACTGAAGCTTTCTTT
TRBJ2-2	few	NA	TRBV28	15	CASSLVDPNTGELFF	TGTGCCAGCAGTTTAGTAGATCCGAACACCGGGGAGCTGTTTTTT
TRBJ1-2	many	TRBD1	TRBV10-3	15	CAISRSGGHNYGYTF	TGTGCCATCAGCCGTTCAGGGGGCCATAACTATGGCTACACCTTC
TRBJ2-5	NA	NA	TRBV5-1	12	CASRGRQETQYF	TGCGCCAGCAGGGGGCGCCAAGAGACCCAGTACTTC
TRBJ2-7	many	TRBD2	TRBV5-1	18	CASSLGRRLAGDSYEQYF	TGCGCCAGCAGCTTGGGTAGGCGGCTAGCGGGAGATTCCTACGAGCAGTACTTC
TRBJ1-5	NA	NA	TRBV6-2/TRBV6-3	14	CASTPGPYNQPQHF	TGTGCCAGCACACCGGGCCCATATAATCAGCCCCAGCATTTT
TRBJ2-1	once	TRBD2	TRBV11-1	15	CASWSGTSAYNEQFF	TGTGCCAGCTGGTCCGGGACTAGCGCCTACAATGAGCAGTTCTTC
TRBJ2-7	NA	NA	TRBV5-6	15	CASSLSGADSYEQYF	TGTGCCAGCAGCTTATCAGGGGCGGACTCCTACGAGCAGTACTTC
TRBJ1-1	NA	NA	TRBV5-1	17	CASRFVGGPWADTEAFF	TGCGCCAGCAGGTTCGTAGGTGGGCCGTGGGCCGACACTGAAGCTTTCTTT
TRBJ2-7	NA	TRBD2	TRBV6-2/TRBV6-3	18	CASSYSGLAGGFSYEQYF	TGTGCCAGCAGTTACTCGGGACTAGCGGGAGGATTCTCCTACGAGCAGTACTTC
TRBJ2-3	few	TRBD2	TRBV7-3	14	CASSLTAGGDTQYF	TGTGCCAGCAGCTTAACGGCGGGAGGAGATACGCAGTATTTT
TRBJ2-1	few	TRBD2	TRBV6-1	16	CASGLAGGSSYNEQFF	TGTGCCAGCGGGCTAGCGGGAGGGAGCTCCTACAATGAGCAGTTCTTC
TRBJ2-7	few	NA	TRBV9	15	CASSVGPGTPYEQYF	TGTGCCAGCAGCGTAGGTCCAGGGACACCCTACGAGCAGTACTTC
TRBJ1-5	NA	NA	TRBV20-1	16	CSARGLRGISNQPQHF	TGCAGTGCTAGAGGCCTGCGGGGGATTAGCAATCAGCCCCAGCATTTT
TRBJ2-3	NA	NA	TRBV9	14	CASSPNRDADTQYF	TGTGCCAGCAGCCCTAACAGGGACGCAGATACGCAGTATTTT
TRBJ2-3	many	NA	TRBV10-3	13	CAIGPESTDTQYF	TGTGCCATCGGTCCAGAGTCCACAGATACGCAGTATTTT
TRBJ2-1	few	TRBD2	TRBV4-1	15	CASSQGTSGNNEQFF	TGCGCCAGCAGCCAGGGGACTAGCGGGAACAATGAGCAGTTCTTC
TRBJ1-6	few	NA	TRBV27	16	CASSWGGASYNSPLHF	TGTGCCAGCAGTTGGGGAGGGGCCAGCTATAATTCACCCCTCCACTTT
TRBJ2-7	many	TRBD1	TRBV27	13	CASSGQVPYEQYF	TGTGCCAGCAGTGGACAGGTTCCCTACGAGCAGTACTTC
TRBJ2-1	few	NA	TRBV2	11	CASGPRDEQFF	TGTGCCAGCGGACCACGCGATGAGCAGTTCTTC
TRBJ2-2	NA	NA	TRBV25-1	18	CASSEYGKRSPNTGELFF	TGTGCCAGCAGTGAATATGGGAAGAGGTCACCGAACACCGGGGAGCTGTTTTTT
TRBJ2-5	NA	TRBD1	TRBV5-1	16	CASSWRKTGLKETQYF	TGCGCCAGCAGCTGGAGAAAGACAGGGTTGAAAGAGACCCAGTACTTC
TRBJ2-2	NA	NA	TRBV11-3	17	CASSLIVGQGVAGELFF	TGTGCCAGCAGCTTAATAGTTGGGCAGGGCGTCGCCGGGGAGCTGTTTTTT
TRBJ2-3	few	TRBD2	TRBV12-3/TRBV12-4	16	CASSLRGLSPQDTQYF	TGTGCCAGCAGTTTAAGGGGACTATCACCCCAGGATACGCAGTATTTT
TRBJ2-3	NA	NA	TRBV12-3/TRBV12-4	12	CASSPPADTQYF	TGTGCCAGCAGCCCCCCCGCAGATACGCAGTATTTT
TRBJ2-3	NA	NA	TRBV29-1	15	CSVHPLIRATDTQYF	TGCAGCGTCCACCCTCTCATCCGGGCCACAGATACGCAGTATTTT
TRBJ2-1	many	NA	TRBV4-1	13	CASTGPSYNEQFF	TGCGCCAGCACTGGGCCCTCCTACAATGAGCAGTTCTTC
TRBJ2-3	NA	TRBD2	TRBV24-1	15	CATDTSGIGSDTQYF	TGTGCCACCGACACTAGCGGGATAGGTTCAGATACGCAGTATTTT